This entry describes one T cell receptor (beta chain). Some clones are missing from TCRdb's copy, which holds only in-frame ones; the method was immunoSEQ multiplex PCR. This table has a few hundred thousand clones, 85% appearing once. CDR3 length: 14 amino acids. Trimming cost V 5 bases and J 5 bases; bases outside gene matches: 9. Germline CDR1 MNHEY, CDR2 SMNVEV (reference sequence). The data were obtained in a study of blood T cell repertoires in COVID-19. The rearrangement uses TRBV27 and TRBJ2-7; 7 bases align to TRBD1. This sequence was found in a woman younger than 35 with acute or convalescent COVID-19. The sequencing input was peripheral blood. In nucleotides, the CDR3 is TGTGCCAGCAGTAAATCGACAGGGTCGAACGAGCAGTACTTC. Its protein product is CASSKSTGSNEQYF.